This T cell receptor beta chain was recorded in a study of T cell changes during pregnancy in multiple sclerosis. Profiling relied on immunoSEQ multiplex PCR, and the TCRdb table lists in-frame clones only, not all of them. Among some 77,000 clones, 75% to 90% were seen once, and the ten largest hold approximately 2%. CDR3 size: 14 residues. CDR1 is SGHAT and CDR2 is FQNNGV in the germline V gene. Deletions cut 1 base from V and 0 bases from J, with 6 bases between. This sequence joins TRBV11-2 and TRBJ1-2; no clear D gene. The clonotype comes from a female donor with multiple sclerosis, enrolled in a pregnancy study. Sequenced here: peripheral blood, sampled before pregnancy. The CDR3 loop is CASSLGPSNYGYTF. For the CDR3, the DNA is TGTGCCAGCAGCTTAGGGCCATCTAACTATGGCTACACCTTC.